A single sample gave rise to the 31 T cell receptor beta chains below, sequenced in a study of lymphopenia after photon versus proton radiotherapy (dated by TCRdb to between 2017 and 2020). Libraries came from the immunoSEQ multiplex PCR assay. Not all clones reach the TCRdb copy of this immuneACCESS table, which keeps in-frame sequences only. Checked studies attribute under half of the gap to unresolved V genes and leave the rest unexplained. The sample records about 12,000 clones, about 85% of which are singletons. In total, the top ten clones hold 3% to 4% of the sample. The sequences come from peripheral blood, collected from a patient treated with photon-based radiotherapy. Every receptor here comes from a man in his sixties with pancreatic cancer.

The rearrangement uses TRBV5-1 and TRBJ2-6; 11 bases fit TRBD1. The CDR3 consists of 16 residues. Germline lookup yields CDR1 SGHRS and CDR2 YFSETQ. V lost 7 bases and J lost 8; bases outside the gene matches: 11. CDR3 in amino acids: CASGVTGTGGTNVLTF. The DNA of the CDR3 is TGCGCCAGCGGGGTTACCGGGACAGGGGGAACCAACGTCCTGACTTTC.

The chain joins TRBV4-3 to TRBJ2-3, with 9 positions matching TRBD2. Trimming at V came to 1 base and at J to 2 bases, leaving 16 bases not matched to a gene. There are 20 residues in the CDR3. Germline V CDR1 and CDR2: LGHNA, YSLEER. CDR3 DNA sequence: TGCGCCAGCAGCCAAGGCCCCGGTGGCTTGGGACTAGCAGACACAGATACGCAGTATTTT. Protein product: CASSQGPGGLGLADTDTQYF.

CDR3 in amino acids: CASSPSVGLTQYF. The CDR3 nucleotides are TGTGCCAGCAGCCCTTCCGTGGGATTGACCCAGTACTTC. The chain joins TRBV6-6 to TRBJ2-5; D remains unclear. CDR1 MNHNY and CDR2 SVGAGI come from the germline V gene (reference sequence). Trimming took off 6 bases at V and 7 bases at J, with 15 bases between the two ends. The CDR3 totals 13 residues.

V gene TRBV5-1 combines with J gene TRBJ2-2; D uncertain. This CDR3 has 13 residues. Trimming removed 4 bases at V and 6 bases at J, with 10 bases between. Germline V gene sequence: CDR1 SGHRS, CDR2 YFSETQ. The CDR3 reads CASSTRTAGELFF. The CDR3 coding sequence is TGCGCCAGCAGCACCCGGACGGCCGGGGAGCTGTTTTTT.

This chain joins TRBV4-3 and TRBJ2-5; D may be TRBD1 or TRBD2 (5 bases each). V dropped 0 bases and J dropped 4 bases, with 15 bases sitting between them. Germline CDR1 reads LGHNA; CDR2 reads YSLEER. CDR3 length: 16 residues. In DNA form, the CDR3 reads TGCGCCAGCAGCCAAGATGCCTTGGCGAGGGGAGAGACCCAGTACTTC. The encoded protein is CASSQDALARGETQYF.

The chain links TRBV19 to TRBJ1-3, with D unresolved. V was pared by 2 bases and J by 2 bases, with 10 bases between. CDR1 and CDR2 from the germline V gene are LNHDA and SQIVND (reference sequence). This CDR3 has 15 residues. The CDR3 sequence: CASSIIGPAGNTIYF. The CDR3 DNA reads as TGTGCCAGTAGTATAATAGGGCCGGCTGGAAACACCATATATTTT.

This chain joins TRBV9 and TRBJ1-1; the D gene is possibly TRBD1 (6 bases). The V gene's germline CDR1 is SGDLS and CDR2 YYNGEE. The ends were cut back, 4 bases at V and 0 bases at J, with 10 bases in the middle. This CDR3 contains 14 residues. The CDR3 DNA sequence: TGTGCCAGCAGCTCCGGACAGATGAACACTGAAGCTTTCTTT. The encoded protein is CASSSGQMNTEAFF.

The chain couples TRBV7-3 to TRBJ1-1; no clear D. This CDR3 region has 13 residues. Trimming took 4 bases from V and 0 from J, leaving 6 bases between them. Germline V gene lookup returns CDR1 SGHTA and CDR2 FQGTGA. CDR3 in DNA: TGTGCCAGCAGCTCCCGAATGAACACTGAAGCTTTCTTT. This codes for CASSSRMNTEAFF.

This clone was counted once. The chain combines TRBV5-6 with TRBJ2-6, with 10 bases that match TRBD2. The CDR3 has 16 residues. J was trimmed by 2 bases and V by 4 bases; bases with no gene match: 3. Germline V gene sequence: CDR1 SGHDT, CDR2 YYEEEE. This chain's CDR3 is CASSRLAGAGANVLTF. CDR3 nucleotides: TGTGCCAGCAGCCGTCTAGCGGGGGCTGGGGCCAACGTCCTGACTTTC.

The chain employs TRBV6-1 and TRBJ2-3; D is possibly TRBD1 (6 bases). This CDR3 is built from 14 residues. The V gene lost 6 bases and the J gene lost 6 bases, with 16 bases spanning the gap. Germline V CDR1 and CDR2: MNHNS, SASEGT. The CDR3 loop reads CASSAYRAPDTQYF. The CDR3 DNA is TGTGCCAGCAGCGCCTACAGGGCTCCGGATACGCAGTATTTT.

The chain is built from TRBV10-2 and TRBJ2-3; TRBD2 agrees at 12 bases. J lost 2 bases, V lost 3 bases, and 6 bases had no gene match. The CDR3 runs to 17 residues. Germline CDR1 and CDR2: WSHSY and SAAADI. For the CDR3, the DNA is TGCGCCAGCAGTGACTCGGGACTAGCGGGTGTCACAGATACGCAGTATTTT. Translated, it gives CASSDSGLAGVTDTQYF.

CDR3 loop: CASVGVGETQYF. The CDR3 DNA sequence: TGTGCTAGTGTCGGAGTTGGGGAGACCCAGTACTTC. This chain links TRBV12-5 with TRBJ2-5, with D hard to call. The CDR3 extends over 12 amino acids. V shed 7 bases and J shed 5 bases, with 11 bases lying between them. Germline V gene data show CDR1 as LGHNT and CDR2 as FRNRAP.

The V and J genes are TRBV11-3 and TRBJ2-6, with a possible D match to TRBD2 (5 bases). CDR3 length: 19 residues. The germline V and J ends were trimmed by 2 bases and 0 bases, with 17 bases remaining between them. CDR1 is SGHNT, CDR2 YENEEA, per germline. In nucleotides, the CDR3 is TGTGCCAGCAGCTTATATGGCGGGCCTAGTAGCTCTGGGGCCAACGTCCTGACTTTC. Translated, it gives CASSLYGGPSSSGANVLTF.

V and J are TRBV28 and TRBJ2-1; the D is unclear. V lost 4 bases to trimming and J lost 4 bases, with 5 bases between them. Germline values: CDR1 MDHEN, CDR2 SYDVKM. The length of the CDR3 is 12 residues. DNA for the CDR3: TGTGCCAGCAGTTGGGCTTACAATGAGCAGTTCTTC. Protein: CASSWAYNEQFF. The variable domain in full, completed from reference TRBV28 and TRBJ2-1, reads DVKVTQSSRYLVKRTGEKVFLECVQDMDHENMFWYRQDPGLGLRLIYFSYDVKMKEKGDIPEGYSVSREKKERFSLILESASTNQTSMYLCASSWAYNEQFFGPGTRLTVL.

The rearrangement uses TRBV9 and TRBJ2-5; D is perhaps TRBD2 (6 bases). Trimming removed 0 bases at V and 3 bases at J, with 15 bases between. The germline CDR1 and CDR2 sequences are SGDLS and YYNGEE. There are 16 residues in the CDR3. This CDR3 reads CASSVEGGDSEETQYF. The CDR3 region has the DNA TGTGCCAGCAGCGTAGAGGGTGGGGACTCAGAAGAGACCCAGTACTTC.

Worth noting for this clone: Other DNA sequences within the sample encode an identical CDR3. The chain recombines TRBV4-1 with TRBJ1-5; possible D gene TRBD1, 6 bases. This CDR3 has 18 amino acids. Germline CDR1 and CDR2: MGHRA and YSYEKL. The V gene lost 0 bases and the J gene lost 5 bases, with 20 bases spanning the gap. CDR3 coding DNA: TGCGCCAGCAGCCAAGAAGGGGCAGATCAGGGGCCGTATCAGCCCCAGCATTTT. As protein: CASSQEGADQGPYQPQHF.

The V call is TRBV18, the J call TRBJ2-5, with no clear D. The CDR3 is 16 residues long. V shed 0 bases and J shed 7 bases, with 18 bases lying between them. Germline CDR1 is KGHSH and CDR2 is LQKENI. CDR3 protein: CASSPPPAAPWGTQYF. CDR3 in DNA: TGTGCCAGCTCACCACCACCGGCAGCGCCGTGGGGGACCCAGTACTTC.

V gene TRBV2 combines with J gene TRBJ1-1, with a weak D call TRBD1 (6 bases). V dropped 6 bases and J dropped 5 bases, with 22 bases sitting between them. The CDR3 has 16 amino acids. CDR1 and CDR2 (germline): SNHLY, FYNNEI. CDR3 nucleotide sequence: TGTGCCAGCAGGTTCAGGGACACTCAAGGGGGAACTGAAGCTTTCTTT. Encoded protein: CASRFRDTQGGTEAFF.

CDR3 bases: TGTGCCAGCAGTCTCCGAGGGCAATCTAACACCATATATTTT. As protein: CASSLRGQSNTIYF. V is TRBV6-5 and J is TRBJ1-3; D remains ambiguous. Germline V lookup: CDR1 MNHEY, CDR2 SVGAGI. Trimming took off 5 bases at V and 7 bases at J, with 15 bases between the two ends. CDR3 length: 14 residues.

J is TRBJ2-3 and V is TRBV13, with 7 bases that match TRBD1. CDR3 length: 16 amino acids. With 7 bases clipped from V and 2 bases from J, the junction kept 12 bases outside the gene matches. Germline CDR1 is PRHDT and CDR2 is FYEKMQ (reference sequence). In DNA form, the CDR3 reads TGTGCCAGCACCCTCTCCCGGGACAGCTTCACAGATACGCAGTATTTT. The encoded protein is CASTLSRDSFTDTQYF. The full variable domain, its missing parts supplied by reference TRBV13 and TRBJ2-3, is AAGVIQSPRHLIKEKRETATLKCYPIPRHDTVYWYQQGPGQDPQFLISFYEKMQSDKGSIPDRFSAQQFSDYHSELNMSSLELGDSALYFCASTLSRDSFTDTQYFGPGTRLTVL.

V is TRBV4-1 and J is TRBJ2-1; 7 bases match TRBD1. Trimming at V came to 4 bases and at J to 9 bases, leaving 21 bases not matched to a gene. Germline lookup yields CDR1 MGHRA and CDR2 YSYEKL. CDR3 length: 18 amino acids. The chain's CDR3 is CASSPRYATRTGDTEQFF. DNA for the CDR3: TGCGCCAGCAGCCCACGCTACGCCACCCGGACAGGAGATACTGAGCAGTTCTTC.

This sequence joins TRBV30 and TRBJ1-5; TRBD1 aligns across 9 bases. This CDR3 is 13 amino acids long. The J segment lost 6 bases and the V segment lost 5 bases, leaving 5 bases of the junction unmatched. Germline lookup yields CDR1 GTSNPN and CDR2 SVGIG (reference sequence). CDR3 sequence: CAWAGQGFQPQHF. Here the CDR3 DNA reads TGTGCCTGGGCGGGACAGGGTTTTCAGCCCCAGCATTTT.

In its sample, this clone was seen a few times. This sequence joins TRBV9 and TRBJ1-3; 7 nucleotides agree with TRBD1. Trimming cost V 3 bases and J 0 bases; bases outside gene matches: 6. The CDR3 spans 16 residues. Germline V CDR1 and CDR2: SGDLS, YYNGEE. This CDR3 reads CASSARQGFSGNTIYF. The CDR3 DNA reads TGTGCCAGCAGCGCGAGACAGGGATTCTCTGGAAACACCATATATTTT.

CDR3 nucleotide sequence: TGTGCCAGCAGCTTAGTCCTGGGAGGGTTTGAAGCTTTCTTT. Its translation is CASSLVLGGFEAFF. This chain joins TRBV11-2 and TRBJ1-1; D gene ambiguous. V lost 1 base to trimming and J lost 7 bases, with 13 bases between them. The length of the CDR3 is 14 residues. Germline V CDR1 and CDR2: SGHAT, FQNNGV. Full variable domain (rest looked up from reference TRBV11-2 and TRBJ1-1): EAGVAQSPRYKIIEKRQSVAFWCNPISGHATLYWYQQILGQGPKLLIQFQNNGVVDDSQLPKDRFSAERLKGVDSTLKIQPAKLEDSAVYLCASSLVLGGFEAFFGQGTRLTVV.

DNA of the CDR3: TGTGCCAGCAGCTCGACCTCAGGGGTTTGGGAGACCCAGTACTTC. This gives the protein CASSSTSGVWETQYF. The chain combines TRBV7-9 with TRBJ2-5, with TRBD1 as a possible D gene (6 bases). Trimming removed 4 bases from V and 5 bases from J, with 17 bases in between. Germline lookup yields CDR1 SEHNR and CDR2 FQNEAQ (reference sequence). The CDR3 totals 15 residues.

The genes are TRBV12-5 and TRBJ2-2; D uncertain. CDR3 size: 13 residues. Trimming removed 2 bases at V and 6 bases at J, with 7 bases between. Germline V lookup: CDR1 LGHNT, CDR2 FRNRAP. The CDR3 sequence is CASGLNAPGELFF. Written as DNA, the CDR3 is TGTGCTAGTGGTTTGAATGCTCCCGGGGAGCTGTTTTTT. The whole variable domain, remainder taken from reference TRBV12-5 and TRBJ2-2, is DARVTQTPRHKVTEMGQEVTMRCQPILGHNTVFWYRQTMMQGLELLAYFRNRAPLDDSGMPKDRFSAEMPDATLATLKIQPSEPRDSAVYFCASGLNAPGELFFGEGSRLTVL.

The V and J genes are TRBV7-2 and TRBJ1-5; the D is unclear. Trimming removed 3 bases at V and 7 bases at J, with 7 bases between. The CDR3 length is 12 residues. CDR1 is SGHTA and CDR2 is FQGNSA in the germline V gene. The CDR3 DNA follows: TGTGCCAGCAGCTTTGGAGACCAGCCCCAGCATTTT. Encoded protein: CASSFGDQPQHF.

The chain links TRBV5-1 to TRBJ2-3; D is undetermined. Germline CDR1 and CDR2: SGHRS and YFSETQ. This CDR3 contains 15 residues. Trimming pared 0 bases from V and 6 bases from J, leaving 14 bases between. CDR3 DNA: TGCGCCAGCAGCTTGGCCAACAGTCCTCGGGATACGCAGTATTTT. Protein: CASSLANSPRDTQYF.

This sequence joins TRBV7-2 and TRBJ2-2; no clear D gene. This CDR3 has 13 residues. Per the germline V gene, CDR1 is SGHTA and CDR2 is FQGNSA. V shed 5 bases and J shed 9 bases, with 13 bases lying between them. The DNA for the CDR3 is TGTGCCAGCAGCATCGACACCAATCGGGAGCTGTTTTTT. It is translated as CASSIDTNRELFF.

The chain couples TRBV5-6 to TRBJ1-1; the D gene is possibly TRBD1 (6 bases). This CDR3 comprises 15 residues. CDR1 is SGHDT, CDR2 YYEEEE, per germline. Trimming cost V 5 bases and J 5 bases, with 19 bases left between them. CDR3 nucleotides: TGTGCCAGCAGGTCAGACAGGTCGGGGACTACTGAAGCTTTCTTT. The encoded protein is CASRSDRSGTTEAFF.

This chain joins TRBV19 and TRBJ1-6; tentatively, D is TRBD1 (5 bases). Trimming shortened V by 4 bases and J by 7 bases, and 17 bases separated the two germline ends. This CDR3 is built from 16 residues. The germline V gene has CDR1 LNHDA and CDR2 SQIVND (reference sequence). CDR3 region: CASSTYYRDRNSPLHF. The CDR3 DNA follows: TGTGCCAGTAGTACCTACTACCGGGACCGCAATTCACCCCTCCACTTT.